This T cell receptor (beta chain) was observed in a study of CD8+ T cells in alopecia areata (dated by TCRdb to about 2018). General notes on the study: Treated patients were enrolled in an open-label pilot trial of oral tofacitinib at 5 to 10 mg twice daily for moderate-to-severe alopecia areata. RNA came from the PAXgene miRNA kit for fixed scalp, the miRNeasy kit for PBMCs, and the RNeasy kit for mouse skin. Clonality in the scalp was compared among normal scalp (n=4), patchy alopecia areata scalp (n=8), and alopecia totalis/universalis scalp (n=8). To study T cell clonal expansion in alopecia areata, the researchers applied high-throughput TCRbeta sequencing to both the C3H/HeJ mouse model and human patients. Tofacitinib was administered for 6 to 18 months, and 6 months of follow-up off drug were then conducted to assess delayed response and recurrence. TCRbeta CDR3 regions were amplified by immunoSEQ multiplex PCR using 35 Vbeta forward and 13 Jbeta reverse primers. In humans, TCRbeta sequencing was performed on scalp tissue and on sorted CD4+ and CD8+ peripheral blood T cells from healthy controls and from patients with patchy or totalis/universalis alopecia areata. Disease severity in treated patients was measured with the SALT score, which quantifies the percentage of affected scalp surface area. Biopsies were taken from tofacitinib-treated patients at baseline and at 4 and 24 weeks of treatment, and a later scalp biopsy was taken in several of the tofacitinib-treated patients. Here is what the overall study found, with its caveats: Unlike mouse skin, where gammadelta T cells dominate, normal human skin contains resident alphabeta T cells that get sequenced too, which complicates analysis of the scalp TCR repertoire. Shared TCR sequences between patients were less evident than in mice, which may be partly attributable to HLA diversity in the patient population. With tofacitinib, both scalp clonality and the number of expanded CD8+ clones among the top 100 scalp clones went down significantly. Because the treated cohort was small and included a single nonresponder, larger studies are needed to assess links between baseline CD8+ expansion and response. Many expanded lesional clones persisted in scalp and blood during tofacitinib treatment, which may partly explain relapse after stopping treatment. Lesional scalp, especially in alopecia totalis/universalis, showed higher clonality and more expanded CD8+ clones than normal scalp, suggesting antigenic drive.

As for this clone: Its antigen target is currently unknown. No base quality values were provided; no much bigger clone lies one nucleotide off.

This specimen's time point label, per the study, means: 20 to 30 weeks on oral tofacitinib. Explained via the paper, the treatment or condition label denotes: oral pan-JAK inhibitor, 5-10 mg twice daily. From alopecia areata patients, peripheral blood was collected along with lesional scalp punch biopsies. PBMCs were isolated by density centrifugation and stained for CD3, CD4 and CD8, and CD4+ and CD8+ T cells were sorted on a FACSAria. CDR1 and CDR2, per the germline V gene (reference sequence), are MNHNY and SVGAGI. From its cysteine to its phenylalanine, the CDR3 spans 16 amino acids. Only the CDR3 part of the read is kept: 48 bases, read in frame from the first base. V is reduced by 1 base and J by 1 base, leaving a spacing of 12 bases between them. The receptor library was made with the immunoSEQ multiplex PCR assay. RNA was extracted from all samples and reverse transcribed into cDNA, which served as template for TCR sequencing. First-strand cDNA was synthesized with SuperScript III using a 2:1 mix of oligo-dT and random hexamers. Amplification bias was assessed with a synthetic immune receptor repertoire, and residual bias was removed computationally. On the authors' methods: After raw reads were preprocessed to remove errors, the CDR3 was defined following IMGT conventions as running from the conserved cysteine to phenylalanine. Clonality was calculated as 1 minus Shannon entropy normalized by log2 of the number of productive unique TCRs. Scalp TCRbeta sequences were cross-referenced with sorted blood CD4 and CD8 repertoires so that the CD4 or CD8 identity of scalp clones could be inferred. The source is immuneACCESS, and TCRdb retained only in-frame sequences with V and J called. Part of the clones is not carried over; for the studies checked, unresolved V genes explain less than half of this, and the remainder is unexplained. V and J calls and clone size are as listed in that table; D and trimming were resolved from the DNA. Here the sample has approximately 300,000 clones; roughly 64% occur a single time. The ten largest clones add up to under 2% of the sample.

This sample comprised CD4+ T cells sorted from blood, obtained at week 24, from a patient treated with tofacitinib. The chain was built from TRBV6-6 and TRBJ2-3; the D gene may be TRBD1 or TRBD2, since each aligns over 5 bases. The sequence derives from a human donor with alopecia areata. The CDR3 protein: CASSYLGDAGTDTQYF. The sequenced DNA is TGTGCCAGCAGTTACTTAGGGGACGCAGGCACAGATACGCAGTATTTT.